This T cell receptor beta chain was retrieved from a study of T-cell reconstitution after alpha-beta-depleted transplantation in children. Study results and caveats: The study traced high day-60 TCRbeta diversity in some patients to surviving recipient T cells and thymic progenitors. At around two months after transplant, the alpha-beta T cells were reportedly derived from several hundred expanded clones that came from non-depleted graft cells. Hyperexpanded clones declined; after one year, newly produced T cells mostly supplied diversity.

CDR3 size: 18 residues. The V gene's germline CDR1 is MGHRA and CDR2 YSYEKL. The ends lost 2 bases at V and 1 base at J; junction bases unmatched: 12. Unique molecular identifiers featured in how the TCRbeta library was prepared. Each CDR3 protein gets one entry after TCRdb re-called the PCR reads with MiXCR. The data contain hundreds of thousands of distinct CDR3 sequences, around 16% of them seen just once; the ten biggest clones take up roughly 29%. With respect to this clonotype: Its antigen is undetermined.

The source material was PBMCs, mostly from graft donor cells, sampled 360 days after TCRalphabeta/CD19-depleted stem cell transplant. The TCR originated in a boy under three years old who had a stem cell transplant for Wiskott-Aldrich syndrome, so the T cells may come from the graft donor. The chain recombines TRBV4-1 with TRBJ2-3, with 7 positions matching TRBD2. The CDR3: CASSQLKGLVMGTDTQYF. The CDR3 nucleotides read TGCGCCAGCAGCCAACTGAAAGGACTAGTTATGGGCACAGATACGCAGTATTTT.